The clone carrying this T cell receptor (beta chain) has a handful of counts. What it recognizes is unknown. This sample was included in a study of shared clonotypes between healthy human individuals. Repertoires were generated with immunoSEQ multiplex PCR, while TCRdb's copy carries only in-frame clones and drops some. The sample has hundreds of thousands of clones, approximately 79% seen once; the top ten hold approximately 1.8%. The CDR3 covers 15 residues. In germline, CDR1 is GTSNPN, CDR2 SVGIG (reference sequence). V lost 4 bases and J lost 4; bases outside the gene matches: 7. General study points: Naive CD4 clonotypes overlapped across several donors at approximately 5.5%. The diversity represented, both genetic and in exposure history, was limited by few donors.

Subsets obtained from CD4+ cells comprised CD45RA+ naive and CD45RA-negative memory cells. This chain links TRBV30 with TRBJ2-5, with 12 bases identical to TRBD1. The sample was memory CD4+ T cells sorted from blood. The subset denotes: CD45RA-negative fraction. This sequence was found in a woman between 25 and 40 years old in good health. CDR3 sequence (DNA): TGTGCCTGGACCCGGGGACAGGGGGCTGCAGAGACCCAGTACTTC. It encodes CAWTRGQGAAETQYF.